This TCR beta chain was observed in a study of blood T cell repertoires in COVID-19. Overall study: Specimens from acute and convalescent COVID-19 originated in the United States, Italy and Spain.

Clones were read by immunoSEQ multiplex PCR, and TCRdb kept only the in-frame ones, dropping some. In the table there are over 250,000 clones, around nine tenths of which are singletons. This CDR3 is 14 amino acids long. V lost 1 base, J lost 4 bases, and 10 bases lay in between. The V gene's germline CDR1 is SGHTA and CDR2 FQGTGA. The chain is built from TRBV7-3 and TRBJ1-1; D is perhaps TRBD1 (5 bases). The material sequenced was PBMCs or T cells enriched from blood (not recorded which). This TCR was recovered from a woman aged 55-69 years who had recovered from COVID-19. The CDR3 nucleotides are TGTGCCAGCAGCTTAAACCCAGGGTTCACTGAAGCTTTCTTT. Translated: CASSLNPGFTEAFF.